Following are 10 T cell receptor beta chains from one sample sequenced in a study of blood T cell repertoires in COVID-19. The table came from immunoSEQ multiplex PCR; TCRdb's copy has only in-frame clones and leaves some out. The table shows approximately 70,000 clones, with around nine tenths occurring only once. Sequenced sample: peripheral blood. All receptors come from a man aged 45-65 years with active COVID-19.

The CDR3 sequence is CASSSFHRDGAGELFF. DNA for the CDR3: TGTGCCAGCAGCTCGTTTCACAGGGACGGAGCTGGGGAGCTGTTTTTT. This rearrangement joins TRBV5-6 to TRBJ2-2; D possibly corresponds to TRBD1 (6 bases). Per germline, CDR1 SGHDT and CDR2 YYEEEE. V was clipped by 3 bases and J by 8 bases, with 20 bases between them. This CDR3 region has 16 residues.

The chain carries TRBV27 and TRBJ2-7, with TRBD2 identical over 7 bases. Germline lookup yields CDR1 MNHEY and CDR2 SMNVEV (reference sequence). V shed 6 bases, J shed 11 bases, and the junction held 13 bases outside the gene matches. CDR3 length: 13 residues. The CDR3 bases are TGTGCCAGCAGAGTATCCGGGACTAAAGTAGAGTACTTC. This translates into CASRVSGTKVEYF.

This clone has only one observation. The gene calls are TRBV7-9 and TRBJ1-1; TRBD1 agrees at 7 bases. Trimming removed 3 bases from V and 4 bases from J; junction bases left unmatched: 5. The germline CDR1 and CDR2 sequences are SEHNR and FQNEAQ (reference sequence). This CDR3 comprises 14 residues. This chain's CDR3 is CASSFTGVVTEAFF. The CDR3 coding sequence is TGTGCCAGCAGCTTTACAGGGGTTGTCACTGAAGCTTTCTTT.

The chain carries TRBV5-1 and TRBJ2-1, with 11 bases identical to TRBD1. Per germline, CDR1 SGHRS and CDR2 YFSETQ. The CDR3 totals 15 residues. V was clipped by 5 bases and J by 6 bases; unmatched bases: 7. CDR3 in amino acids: CASSFGTGGSNEQFF. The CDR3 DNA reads TGCGCCAGCAGTTTTGGGACAGGGGGTAGCAATGAGCAGTTCTTC.

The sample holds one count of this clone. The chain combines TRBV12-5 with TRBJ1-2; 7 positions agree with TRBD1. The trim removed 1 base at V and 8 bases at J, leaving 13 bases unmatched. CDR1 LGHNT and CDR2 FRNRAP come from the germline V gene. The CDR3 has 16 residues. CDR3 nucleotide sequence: TGTGCTAGTGGTTTGGCTTCTTGGACAGGTTCGGGAGGCTACACCTTC. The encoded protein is CASGLASWTGSGGYTF. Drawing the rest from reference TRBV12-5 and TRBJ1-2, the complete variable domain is DARVTQTPRHKVTEMGQEVTMRCQPILGHNTVFWYRQTMMQGLELLAYFRNRAPLDDSGMPKDRFSAEMPDATLATLKIQPSEPRDSAVYFCASGLASWTGSGGYTFGSGTRLTVV.

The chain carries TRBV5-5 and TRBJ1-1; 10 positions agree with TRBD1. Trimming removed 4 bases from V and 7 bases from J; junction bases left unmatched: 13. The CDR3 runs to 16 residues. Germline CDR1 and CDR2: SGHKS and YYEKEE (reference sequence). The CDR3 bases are TGTGCCAGCAGCAGCCGGACAGGGGGTGGTTCCTTTGAAGCTTTCTTT. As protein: CASSSRTGGGSFEAFF.

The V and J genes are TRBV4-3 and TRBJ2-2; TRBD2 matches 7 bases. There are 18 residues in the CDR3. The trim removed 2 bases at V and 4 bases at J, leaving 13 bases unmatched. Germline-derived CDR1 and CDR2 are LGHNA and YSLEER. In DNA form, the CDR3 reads TGCGCCAGCAGCCAAACTCAGCGGCTAGCGGAACCCACCGGGGAGCTGTTTTTT. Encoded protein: CASSQTQRLAEPTGELFF.

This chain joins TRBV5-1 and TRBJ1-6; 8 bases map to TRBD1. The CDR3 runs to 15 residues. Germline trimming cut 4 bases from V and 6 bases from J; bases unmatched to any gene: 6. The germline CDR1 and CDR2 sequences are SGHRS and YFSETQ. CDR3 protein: CASSETTGVNSPLHF. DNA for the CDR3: TGCGCCAGCAGCGAGACGACAGGGGTTAATTCACCCCTCCACTTT.

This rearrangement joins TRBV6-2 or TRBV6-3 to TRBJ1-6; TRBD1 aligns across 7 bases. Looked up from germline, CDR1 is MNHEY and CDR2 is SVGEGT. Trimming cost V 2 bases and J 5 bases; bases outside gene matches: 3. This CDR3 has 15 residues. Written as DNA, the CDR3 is TGTGCCAGCAGTTACGGCGGGACAGATAATTCACCCCTCCACTTT. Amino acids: CASSYGGTDNSPLHF.

The CDR3: CASSRDNDQPQHF. The CDR3 DNA follows: TGTGCCAGCAGTCGGGACAACGATCAGCCCCAGCATTTT. The chain carries TRBV28 and TRBJ1-5; D possibly corresponds to TRBD1 (6 bases). Per germline, CDR1 MDHEN and CDR2 SYDVKM. The CDR3 runs 13 residues. Trimming shortened V by 5 bases and J by 5 bases, and 10 bases separated the two germline ends.